This T cell receptor (beta chain) was obtained from a study of blood T cell repertoires in COVID-19. Study overall: The United States, Italy and Spain provided the acute and convalescent COVID-19 samples. Sample material is recorded as cDNA or gDNA derived from T cells, B-cell-depleted T cells, or PBMCs.

CDR1 SGHDT and CDR2 YYEEEE come from the germline V gene. The CDR3 length is 15 residues. After removal of 4 bases from V and 5 bases from J, the junction contained 11 bases not matched to a gene. Per the authors' pipeline: How many nucleated cells were present was estimated from reference gene primer amplification. Only in-frame clones appear in the TCRdb table, and some are missing; sequencing was by immunoSEQ multiplex PCR. D and trimming were read from the DNA, whereas the V and J calls and clone size are those reported in that table. Of roughly 260,000 clones in the sample, about 87% are singletons; the top ten hold 4%.

This sequence was found in a man in his 60s who had recovered from COVID-19. This chain connects TRBV5-6 to TRBJ1-2; 7 positions agree with TRBD1. The material sequenced was peripheral blood. The CDR3 spells CASSPTGRTEYGYTF. CDR3 bases: TGTGCCAGCAGCCCGACAGGGCGAACGGAGTATGGCTACACCTTC.